What follows describes a single T cell receptor (beta chain). The CDR3 sequence is 14 residues long. From germline, CDR1 is SEHNR and CDR2 FQNEAQ (reference sequence). Trimming removed 1 base at V and 8 bases at J, with 12 bases between. The data stem from a study of CD8+ T cells in alopecia areata. Looking at the study overall: The duration of tofacitinib was 6 to 18 months, with 6 months off drug afterward.

After isolation, RNA underwent reverse transcription to generate cDNA as the sequencing template. Data came from immunoSEQ multiplex PCR; TCRdb stores just in-frame clones and leaves some out. The sample contains approximately 140,000 clones, more than 45% of which appear only once. It was from alopecia areata patients that lesional scalp punch biopsies and peripheral blood were collected. This chain uses TRBV7-9 with TRBJ2-1; perhaps D is TRBD1 or TRBD2 (5 bases each). The sequencing input was CD4+ T cells sorted from blood. The sequence was collected from a human donor with alopecia areata. The CDR3 nucleotides are TGTGCCAGCAGCTTAGATCGGGGCCACGATGAGCAGTTCTTC. This gives the protein CASSLDRGHDEQFF.